This record covers a single TCR beta chain. The CDR3 sequence is 17 residues long. Germline-derived CDR1 and CDR2 are SGHDT and YYEEEE. V was pared by 4 bases and J by 0 bases, with 7 bases of the junction left unmatched. Assay: immunoSEQ multiplex PCR; the TCRdb copy retains only in-frame clones and omits some. The table records 200,000 to 250,000 clones, under 85% of them present only once. This specimen belongs to a study of blood T cell repertoires in COVID-19. The material sequenced was peripheral blood. V gene TRBV5-6 combines with J gene TRBJ2-1; TRBD2 matches at 10 bases. The TCR originated in a man aged 30-40 years who had recovered from COVID-19. The CDR3 is CASSPLAGYSSYNEQFF. The CDR3 DNA is TGTGCCAGCAGCCCACTAGCGGGATACAGCTCCTACAATGAGCAGTTCTTC.